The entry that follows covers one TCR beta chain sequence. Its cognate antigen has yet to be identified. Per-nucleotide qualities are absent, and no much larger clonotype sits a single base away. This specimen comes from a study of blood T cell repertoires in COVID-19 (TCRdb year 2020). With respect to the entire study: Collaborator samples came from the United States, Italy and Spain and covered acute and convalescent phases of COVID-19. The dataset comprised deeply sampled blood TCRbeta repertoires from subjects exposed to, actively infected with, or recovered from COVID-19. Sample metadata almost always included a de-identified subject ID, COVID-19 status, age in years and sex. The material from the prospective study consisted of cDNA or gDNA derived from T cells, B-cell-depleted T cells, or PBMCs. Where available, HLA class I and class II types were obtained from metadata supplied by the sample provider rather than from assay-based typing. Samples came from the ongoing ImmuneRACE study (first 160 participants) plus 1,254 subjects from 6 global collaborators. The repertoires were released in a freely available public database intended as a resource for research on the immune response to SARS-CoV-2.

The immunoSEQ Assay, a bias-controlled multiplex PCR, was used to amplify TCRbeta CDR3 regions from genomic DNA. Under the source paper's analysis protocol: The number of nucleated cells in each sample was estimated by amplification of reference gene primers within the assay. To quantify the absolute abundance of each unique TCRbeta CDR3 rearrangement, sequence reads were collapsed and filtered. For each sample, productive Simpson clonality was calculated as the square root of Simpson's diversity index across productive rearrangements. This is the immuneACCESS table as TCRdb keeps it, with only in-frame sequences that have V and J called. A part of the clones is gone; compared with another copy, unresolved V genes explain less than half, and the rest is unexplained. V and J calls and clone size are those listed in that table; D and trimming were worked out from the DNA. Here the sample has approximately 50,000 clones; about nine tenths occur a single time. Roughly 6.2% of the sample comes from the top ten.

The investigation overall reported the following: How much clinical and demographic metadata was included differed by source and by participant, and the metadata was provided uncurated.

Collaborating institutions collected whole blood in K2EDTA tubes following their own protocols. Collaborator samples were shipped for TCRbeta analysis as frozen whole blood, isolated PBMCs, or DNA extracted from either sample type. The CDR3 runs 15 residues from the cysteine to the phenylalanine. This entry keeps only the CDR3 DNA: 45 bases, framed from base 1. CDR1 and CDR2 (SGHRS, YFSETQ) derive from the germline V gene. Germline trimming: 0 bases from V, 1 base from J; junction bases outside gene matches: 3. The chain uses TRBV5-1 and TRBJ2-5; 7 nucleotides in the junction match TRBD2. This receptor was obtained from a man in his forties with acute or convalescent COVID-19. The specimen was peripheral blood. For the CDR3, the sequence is CASSLAGGLQETQYF. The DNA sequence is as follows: TGCGCCAGCAGCTTGGCGGGGGGTCTCCAAGAGACCCAGTACTTC.